Listed here is a single T cell receptor (beta chain). This clone was counted a single time. What this receptor recognizes is not known. Base qualities are not at hand, and no much larger clone is one base apart. From the germline V gene (reference sequence), CDR1 is LNHNV and CDR2 is YYDKDF. At the junction V is shortened by 1 base and J by 7 bases; bases outside the gene matches: 9. The CDR3 measures 16 amino acids from cysteine to phenylalanine. Only the CDR3 DNA stays, 48 bases, in frame from base 1. The immunoSEQ Assay, a bias-controlled multiplex PCR, was used to amplify TCRbeta CDR3 regions from genomic DNA. Turning to the authors' computational methods: The number of nucleated cells in each sample was estimated from the amplification of reference gene primers within the assay. Sequence reads were collapsed and filtered to measure the absolute abundance of every unique TCRbeta CDR3 rearrangement. For each sample, productive Simpson clonality was calculated as the square root of Simpson's diversity index over productive rearrangements. TCRdb obtained this table from immuneACCESS and retained in-frame rearrangements with V and J assigned. These tables miss some clones; where compared with another copy, unresolved V genes account for less than half of the shortfall, and the remainder is unexplained. That table is the source of V, J and clone size, and D and trimming were worked out from the DNA. The sample table contains about 250,000 clones; only one count was recorded for roughly 89% of them. The ten most abundant clones make up 3% of the sample.

This specimen comes from a study of blood T cell repertoires in COVID-19 (TCRdb year 2020). Some background on the complete study: Collaborator samples came from the United States, Italy and Spain and covered acute and convalescent phases of COVID-19. The prospective study material was composed of cDNA or gDNA derived from T cells, B-cell-depleted T cells, or PBMCs. Subjects who had been exposed to COVID-19, were actively infected with it, or had recovered from it provided the deeply sampled blood TCRbeta repertoires that made up the dataset. The repertoires were released in a freely available public database meant as a resource for research on the immune response to SARS-CoV-2. Samples came from the ongoing ImmuneRACE study (first 160 participants) plus 1,254 subjects from 6 global collaborators. Nearly every sample came with metadata listing a de-identified subject ID, COVID-19 status, age in years and sex. Where HLA class I and class II types were available, the types were taken from metadata supplied by the sample provider, not from assay-based typing.

The full study reports these points: How much clinical and demographic metadata was included differed by source and by participant, and the metadata was provided uncurated.

Each collaborating institution followed its own protocols to collect whole blood in K2EDTA tubes. For TCRbeta analysis, collaborator samples were shipped as frozen whole blood, as isolated PBMCs, or as DNA extracted from either sample type. Recombination joined TRBV15 with TRBJ2-3; a stretch of 9 junction bases matches TRBD2. The specimen was peripheral blood. The clonotype comes from a woman between 25 and 40 years old with active or convalescent COVID-19. The DNA is as follows: TGTGCCACCAGCAGAGTTCTGAGCGGGGGGATGAATACGCAGTATTTT. Translated, this gives CATSRVLSGGMNTQYF.